Below, 20 T cell receptor beta chains from the same sample are listed, as sequenced in a study of regulatory T cells in long-lasting Graves disease. Construction of TCR beta libraries relied on iRepertoire HTBI primers and on Arm-PCR targeting CDR3 regions. In TCRdb, the multiplex PCR reads were re-called with MiXCR into one record per CDR3 protein. In the table there are a few hundred thousand distinct CDR3 sequences, about an eighth of which are singletons. The time point here: newly diagnosed GD, antithyroid drugs for less than 3 months. PBMCs were the source of the RNA used for TCR sequencing. These data also featured in a second study, about T cells in Graves' hyperthyroidism and ophthalmopathy.

Here the sequenced sample was peripheral blood mononuclear cells (PBMCs), taken at new diagnosis, from a patient treated with antithyroid drugs. Receptors were obtained from a woman aged 18 to 35 with Graves disease.

This clonotype was counted at least ten times. This chain joins TRBV20-1 and TRBJ1-1, with a possible D match to TRBD1 (6 bases). Germline CDR1 is DFQATT and CDR2 is SNEGSKA (reference sequence). The CDR3 runs to 16 residues. Trimming removed 1 base at V and 2 bases at J, with 17 bases between. For the CDR3, the DNA is TGCAGTGCTAGAGCTTATGGGGGCAGGGATAACACTGAAGCTTTCTTT. It specifies CSARAYGGRDNTEAFF.

This clonotype was detected many times. V gene TRBV18 combines with J gene TRBJ1-2; no firm D call. The V end lost 8 bases, the J end lost 4 bases, and 14 bases lay between the germline ends. Germline V gene sequence: CDR1 KGHSH, CDR2 LQKENI. The CDR3 runs 13 residues. Written as DNA, the CDR3 is TGTGCCAGCAGCCCCGGACGGTCCTATGGCTACACCTTC. Its protein is CASSPGRSYGYTF. The full variable domain, in which reference TRBV18 and TRBJ1-2 provide the parts outside the CDR3, is NAGVMQNPRHLVRRRGQEARLRCSPMKGHSHVYWYRQLPEEGLKFMVYLQKENIIDESGMPKERFSAEFPKEGPSILRIQQVVRGDSAAYFCASSPGRSYGYTFGSGTRLTVV.

The V and J genes are TRBV2 and TRBJ2-3; TRBD2 aligns across 7 bases. Germline V gene lookup returns CDR1 SNHLY and CDR2 FYNNEI. The V segment lost 5 bases and the J segment 2 bases; nucleotides outside the gene matches: 10. The CDR3 is 16 amino acids. The CDR3 DNA reads as TGTGCCAGCAGTCCGACTAGCTCGATCCTCACAGATACGCAGTATTTT. Amino acids: CASSPTSSILTDTQYF. The variable domain in full, with the rest retrieved from reference TRBV2 and TRBJ2-3, is EPEVTQTPSHQVTQMGQEVILRCVPISNHLYFYWYRQILGQKVEFLVSFYNNEISEKSEIFDDQFSVERPDGSNFTLKIRSTKLEDSAMYFCASSPTSSILTDTQYFGPGTRLTVL.

This clonotype was seen ten or more times. The CDR3 DNA follows: TGCAGTGCTAGATCGGACTGGGCCTCCTACGAGCAGTACTTC. It codes for CSARSDWASYEQYF. The chain links TRBV20-1 to TRBJ2-7, with D perhaps matching TRBD2 (5 bases). The CDR3 covers 14 residues. The V gene's germline CDR1 is DFQATT and CDR2 SNEGSKA (reference sequence). The ends were cut back, 2 bases at V and 0 bases at J, with 11 bases in the middle.

This chain connects TRBV4-3 to TRBJ1-1; D uncertain. Looked up from germline, CDR1 is LGHNA and CDR2 is YSLEER. V shed 2 bases and J shed 0 bases, with 13 bases lying between them. CDR3 length: 16 residues. CDR3 sequence (DNA): TGCGCCAGCAGCCAATATCGGAGGGTTTTGAACACTGAAGCTTTCTTT. It is translated as CASSQYRRVLNTEAFF.

Many counts were recorded for this clonotype. V gene TRBV12-5 combines with J gene TRBJ1-3, with a possible D match to TRBD1 (6 bases). The V and J ends lost 6 bases and 7 bases respectively, with 10 bases between them. The length of the CDR3 is 12 residues. CDR1 and CDR2 from the germline V gene are LGHNT and FRNRAP. The CDR3 DNA follows: TGTGCTAGTGGAGTGGACAGTAACACCATATATTTT. Its translation: CASGVDSNTIYF.

This clonotype was recorded a few times. The chain recombines TRBV7-3 with TRBJ1-2; TRBD1 agrees at 8 bases. Germline V lookup: CDR1 SGHTA, CDR2 FQGTGA. The V and J ends lost 5 bases and 7 bases, in that order; junction bases with no gene match: 3. The length of the CDR3 is 12 residues. Here the CDR3 DNA reads TGTGCCAGCAGCACAGGGGGGTCTGGCTACACCTTC. The encoded protein is CASSTGGSGYTF.

The chain has TRBV12-3 or TRBV12-4 and TRBJ2-5, with TRBD2 matching 11 bases. V lost 6 bases to trimming and J lost 5 bases; unmatched junction nucleotides: 5. This CDR3 contains 14 residues. This CDR3 reads CASSLTSGAETQYF. The DNA of the CDR3 is TGTGCCAGCAGCCTGACTAGCGGGGCTGAGACCCAGTACTTC.

At least ten counts were recorded for this clonotype. This sequence joins TRBV6-2 or TRBV6-3 and TRBJ2-5, with 8 nucleotides matching TRBD2. V shed 6 bases and J 1 base; nucleotides not matched to a gene: 16. Germline CDR1 MNHEY, CDR2 SVGEGT. The CDR3 extends over 18 amino acids. The CDR3 is CASRKPSWASGLQETQYF. CDR3 DNA: TGTGCCAGCAGAAAACCCTCCTGGGCTAGCGGGCTCCAAGAGACCCAGTACTTC.

The chain is built from TRBV14 and TRBJ2-3; D call uncertain. The CDR3 length is 15 residues. V was trimmed by 1 base and J by 1 base, leaving 9 bases between them. The germline gives CDR1 SGHDN, CDR2 FVKESK. The CDR3, as DNA: TGTGCCAGCAGCCAAGGATTCCGACGCACAGATACGCAGTATTTT. This gives the protein CASSQGFRRTDTQYF.

This clonotype was seen many times. This chain connects TRBV19 to TRBJ1-2, with D hard to call. Per germline, CDR1 LNHDA and CDR2 SQIVND (reference sequence). The CDR3 has 13 residues. V lost 5 bases to trimming and J lost 8 bases, with 15 bases between them. As DNA, the CDR3 is TGTGCCAGTAGTCCCCGGCCGGGGAGAGGCTACACCTTC. Translation: CASSPRPGRGYTF. Supplemented by reference TRBV19 and TRBJ1-2, the full variable domain reads DGGITQSPKYLFRKEGQNVTLSCEQNLNHDAMYWYRQDPGQGLRLIYYSQIVNDFQKGDIAEGYSVSREKKESFPLTVTSAQKNPTAFYLCASSPRPGRGYTFGSGTRLTVV.

This clonotype was observed many times. J is TRBJ2-7 and V is TRBV12-3 or TRBV12-4; no reliable D call. Trimming removed 1 base from V and 4 bases from J, with 11 bases in between. The CDR3 length is 14 residues. The CDR3 sequence: CASSLDWAGYEQYF. For the CDR3, the DNA is TGTGCCAGCAGTTTAGATTGGGCAGGATACGAGCAGTACTTC.

This clonotype was counted ten times or more. The chain combines TRBV12-3 or TRBV12-4 with TRBJ2-1; D not certain. The CDR3 has 15 amino acids. V gave up 8 bases and J gave up 1 base, with 15 bases separating them. CDR3 sequence reads: CASSFGVGSYNEQFF. In DNA, the CDR3 is TGTGCCAGCTCCTTCGGAGTAGGTTCCTACAATGAGCAGTTCTTC.

This clonotype was found a few times. The chain links TRBV7-9 to TRBJ1-1; no firm D call. Germline lookup yields CDR1 SEHNR and CDR2 FQNEAQ (reference sequence). This CDR3 comprises 14 residues. Between the trimmed V and J ends, which lost 5 bases and 0 bases, there was a span of 10 bases. CDR3: CASSPTPMNTEAFF. The CDR3 nucleotides are TGTGCCAGCAGCCCAACACCCATGAACACTGAAGCTTTCTTT.

This clonotype has at least ten counts. This rearrangement joins TRBV6-5 to TRBJ1-5; D perhaps matches TRBD1 (6 bases). The CDR3 loop spans 16 amino acids. Germline lookup yields CDR1 MNHEY and CDR2 SVGAGI. The germline V and J ends were trimmed by 1 base and 2 bases, with 12 bases remaining between them. The CDR3, as DNA: TGTGCCAGCAGTTACTTCCCACAGGGCCGCAATCAGCCCCAGCATTTT. Amino acid sequence: CASSYFPQGRNQPQHF.

In this sample, this clonotype turned up a few times. V usage is TRBV13 and J usage is TRBJ2-7, with a tentative D call TRBD1 (6 bases). V was cut by 5 bases and J by 3 bases, with 11 bases left in between. Looked up from germline, CDR1 is PRHDT and CDR2 is FYEKMQ (reference sequence). The CDR3 extends over 13 amino acids. The CDR3 protein is CASSTLRGYEQYV. For the CDR3, the DNA is TGTGCCAGCAGCACCCTCAGGGGCTACGAGCAGTACGTC.

This clonotype showed up just a few times. This chain uses TRBV20-1 with TRBJ2-1; no clear D gene. Trimming shortened V by 6 bases and J by 2 bases, and 11 bases separated the two germline ends. Germline V lookup: CDR1 DFQATT, CDR2 SNEGSKA (reference sequence). The CDR3 covers 13 residues. CDR3: CSALPPTYNEQFF. The DNA of the CDR3 is TGCAGTGCCCTACCCCCGACCTACAATGAGCAGTTCTTC.

This clonotype was detected ten times or more. The chain links TRBV11-2 to TRBJ2-2, with 11 bases lining up with TRBD2. Germline trimming cut 3 bases from V and 6 bases from J; bases unmatched to any gene: 0. The V gene's germline CDR1 is SGHAT and CDR2 FQNNGV. This CDR3 contains 14 residues. CDR3 DNA: TGTGCCAGCAGCTTGACTAGCGGGGCCGGGGAGCTGTTTTTT. Translation: CASSLTSGAGELFF.

This chain links TRBV20-1 with TRBJ2-3, with 11 bases fitting TRBD2. The germline V gene encodes CDR1 DFQATT and CDR2 SNEGSKA (reference sequence). With 0 bases clipped from V and 2 bases from J, the junction kept 4 bases outside the gene matches. There are 16 residues in the CDR3. The CDR3 region has the DNA TGCAGTGCTAGAGATGCGACTAGCGGGAACACAGATACGCAGTATTTT. It yields the protein CSARDATSGNTDTQYF.

This clonotype was picked up many times. The chain joins TRBV11-2 to TRBJ2-7, with D possibly TRBD2 on 6 matching bases. This CDR3 has 16 residues. In germline, CDR1 is SGHAT, CDR2 FQNNGV. V was trimmed by 0 bases and J by 6 bases, leaving 18 bases between them. The CDR3: CASSLDPQLLAGEQYF. The CDR3 DNA reads TGTGCCAGCAGCTTAGACCCCCAGCTACTAGCAGGCGAGCAGTACTTC.